These T cell receptor beta chains were read from a single sample in a study of shared clonotypes between healthy human individuals. Using immunoSEQ multiplex PCR, the repertoire was profiled, and TCRdb retains in-frame clones only, with some absent. The repertoire holds roughly 2.1 million clones, with roughly 91% as singletons. The source material was naive CD8+ T cells from PBMCs. All receptors derive from a man younger than 35 in good health. Some clones in this sample may be carry-over from other donors' samples. The CDR3 runs from the conserved cysteine through the conserved F or W. The order of the fields is D gene, clone size, J gene, V gene, CDR3 protein, CDR3 DNA. The D gene is left open where the match is weak. Clone size, where shown, is once, few, many, or a class for clones that have expanded.

.,.,TRBJ2-3,TRBV7-2,CASSPERAWDTQYF,TGTGCCAGCAGCCCCGAGCGGGCCTGGGATACGCAGTATTTT
.,.,TRBJ1-2,TRBV7-3,CASSLENNYGYTF,TGTGCCAGCAGCTTAGAGAATAACTATGGCTACACCTTC
.,.,TRBJ1-3,TRBV4-1,CASSQARAAGNTIYF,TGCGCCAGCAGCCAGGCGCGGGCAGCTGGAAACACCATATATTTT
.,.,TRBJ1-2,TRBV7-9,CASSLDPRGYGYTF,TGTGCCAGCAGCTTGGATCCCCGAGGGTATGGCTACACCTTC
.,.,TRBJ2-7,TRBV27,CASRPGQSGYEQYF,TGTGCCAGCAGGCCGGGACAATCCGGCTACGAGCAGTACTTC
TRBD2,.,TRBJ2-7,TRBV9,CASSIAGGRDEQYF,TGTGCCAGCAGCATAGCGGGAGGAAGGGACGAGCAGTACTTC
.,.,TRBJ1-4,TRBV28,CASSTQSGRLNEKLFF,TGTGCCAGCAGCACCCAGTCTGGACGGCTTAATGAAAAACTGTTTTTT
.,.,TRBJ2-7,TRBV10-3,CAISESRVIEQYF,TGTGCCATCAGTGAGTCGAGGGTAATAGAGCAGTACTTC
.,once,TRBJ2-7,TRBV7-2,CASRGPPSYEQYF,TGTGCCAGCCGGGGACCGCCTTCCTACGAGCAGTACTTC
.,.,TRBJ2-7,TRBV28,CALQPRTGYEQYF,TGTGCCCTTCAGCCACGGACGGGCTACGAGCAGTACTTC
.,.,TRBJ2-7,TRBV2,CASSDQVVYEQYF,TGTGCCAGCAGTGACCAGGTTGTGTACGAGCAGTACTTC
.,.,TRBJ2-2,TRBV5-4,CASSAGLDSVGELFF,TGTGCCAGCAGCGCGGGACTTGACAGTGTGGGGGAGCTGTTTTTT
.,.,TRBJ2-1,TRBV29-1,CSVEFIAEGSYNEQFF,TGCAGCGTTGAATTTATAGCTGAGGGCTCCTACAATGAGCAGTTCTTC
.,.,TRBJ1-6,TRBV30,CAWSVSRASPLHF,TGTGCCTGGAGTGTATCCCGTGCTTCACCCCTCCACTTT
.,.,TRBJ2-7,TRBV7-9,CASSPTWGHYEQYF,TGTGCCAGCAGCCCTACCTGGGGTCACTACGAGCAGTACTTC
.,once,TRBJ1-1,TRBV4-2,CASSRTGTALEAFF,TGTGCCAGCAGCCGAACCGGGACTGCACTTGAAGCTTTCTTT
TRBD2,.,TRBJ2-7,TRBV4-1,CASSLEREKYF,TGCGCCAGCAGCCTCGAGCGGGAGAAGTACTTC
.,.,TRBJ1-1,TRBV28,CASSFGYRPTATEAFF,TGTGCCAGCAGTTTCGGGTATCGGCCCACTGCCACTGAAGCTTTCTTT
TRBD2,.,TRBJ2-5,TRBV5-1,CASSFSGRKETQYF,TGCGCCAGCAGCTTCAGCGGGAGGAAGGAGACCCAGTACTTC
TRBD1,.,TRBJ1-2,TRBV28,CASSSYRGIYGYTF,TGTGCCAGCAGTTCTTACAGGGGCATCTATGGCTACACCTTC
TRBD1,.,TRBJ2-7,TRBV29-1,CSAARDSSYEQYF,TGCAGCGCCGCCCGGGACAGTTCCTACGAGCAGTACTTC
TRBD2,.,TRBJ2-1,TRBV9,CASSSREGFNEQFF,TGTGCCAGCAGCTCGCGGGAGGGTTTCAATGAGCAGTTCTTC
.,.,TRBJ2-5,TRBV5-1,CASSFFFQTPDGETQYF,TGCGCCAGCAGCTTTTTTTTCCAGACCCCGGACGGGGAGACCCAGTACTTC
.,.,TRBJ1-5,TRBV28,CASSFPGGNQPQHF,TGTGCCAGCAGTTTTCCAGGGGGCAATCAGCCCCAGCATTTT
TRBD2,.,TRBJ2-7,TRBV10-3,CAISEPSRTSGDTYEQYF,TGTGCCATCAGTGAGCCGAGCAGGACTAGCGGGGACACCTACGAGCAGTACTTC
TRBD1,.,TRBJ1-2,TRBV27,CASSSIQGYGYTF,TGTGCCAGCAGTTCAATACAGGGGTATGGCTACACCTTC
.,few,TRBJ2-2,TRBV6-5,CASSYLPRGELFF,TGTGCCAGCAGTTACCTTCCCCGGGGGGAGCTGTTTTTT
.,.,TRBJ1-2,TRBV7-9,CASSLAPNYGYTF,TGTGCCAGCAGCTTGGCCCCTAACTATGGCTACACCTTC
TRBD2,.,TRBJ2-1,TRBV4-1,CASSQDLGLAGNEQFF,TGCGCCAGCAGCCAAGATTTGGGACTAGCGGGTAATGAGCAGTTCTTC
.,.,TRBJ2-1,TRBV7-9,CASSLIQGPYNEQFF,TGTGCCAGCAGCTTAATTCAGGGGCCTTACAATGAGCAGTTCTTC
.,.,TRBJ2-5,TRBV6-1,CASSEEDNQETQYF,TGTGCCAGCAGTGAAGAGGACAACCAAGAGACCCAGTACTTC
.,.,TRBJ2-6,TRBV6-1,CASSEVSTGANVLTF,TGTGCCAGCAGTGAGGTATCAACGGGGGCCAACGTCCTGACTTTC
.,.,TRBJ1-1,TRBV28,CASSPENTEAFF,TGTGCCAGCAGTCCCGAGAACACTGAAGCTTTCTTT
.,.,TRBJ2-5,TRBV19,CASSAGGKETQYF,TGTGCCAGTAGTGCAGGGGGGAAGGAGACCCAGTACTTC
.,.,TRBJ1-1,TRBV10-3,CAISRRLDTEAFF,TGTGCCATCAGCCGGAGGTTGGACACTGAAGCTTTCTTT
.,.,TRBJ2-7,TRBV19,CASSIKGSREQYF,TGTGCCAGTAGTATAAAGGGATCGAGGGAGCAGTACTTC
TRBD1,.,TRBJ1-1,TRBV10-3,CAISTGTGFKAFF,TGTGCCATCAGTACCGGGACAGGGTTTAAAGCTTTCTTT
TRBD2,once,TRBJ2-1,TRBV7-9,CASSDPRAGSKGNEQFF,TGTGCCAGCAGTGACCCGCGAGCGGGATCGAAGGGGAATGAGCAGTTCTTC
.,.,TRBJ1-1,TRBV19,CACRRVGNTEAFF,TGTGCCTGCCGGAGGGTTGGGAACACTGAAGCTTTCTTT
.,.,TRBJ2-5,TRBV9,CASSVDLGEETQYF,TGTGCCAGCAGCGTAGACTTGGGGGAAGAGACCCAGTACTTC
.,.,TRBJ2-2,TRBV14,CASSQELTDDRSPPDNTGELFF,TGTGCCAGCAGCCAAGAATTAACTGACGACAGGTCTCCTCCCGATAACACCGGGGAGCTGTTTTTT